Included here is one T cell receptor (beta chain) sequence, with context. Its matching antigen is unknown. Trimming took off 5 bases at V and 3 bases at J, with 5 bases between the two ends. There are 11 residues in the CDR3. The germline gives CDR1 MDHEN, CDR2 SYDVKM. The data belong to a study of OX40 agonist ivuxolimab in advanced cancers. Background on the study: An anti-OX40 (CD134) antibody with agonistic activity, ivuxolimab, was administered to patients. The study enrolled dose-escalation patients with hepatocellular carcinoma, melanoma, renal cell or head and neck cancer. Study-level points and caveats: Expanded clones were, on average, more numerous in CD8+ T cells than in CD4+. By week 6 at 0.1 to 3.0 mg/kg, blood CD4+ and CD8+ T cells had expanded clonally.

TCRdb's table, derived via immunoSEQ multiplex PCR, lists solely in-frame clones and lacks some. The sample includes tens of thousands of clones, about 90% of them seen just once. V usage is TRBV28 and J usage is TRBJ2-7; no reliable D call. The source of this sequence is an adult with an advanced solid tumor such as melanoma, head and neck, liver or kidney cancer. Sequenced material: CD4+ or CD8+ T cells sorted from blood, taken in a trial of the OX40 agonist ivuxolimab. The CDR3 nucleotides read TGTGCCAGCAGTCAACGCTACGAGCAGTACTTC. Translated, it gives CASSQRYEQYF.